This T cell receptor beta chain was sequenced for a study of response to subunit inactivated influenza vaccine (dated by TCRdb to the late 2010s). General notes on the study: The study used deep quantitative T cell receptor repertoire profiling to track responses to a trivalent subunit inactivated influenza vaccine.

What the authors observed across the whole study: The authors suggested that each seasonal influenza vaccination may recruit only a limited number of new T cells.

Measured from the cysteine to the phenylalanine, the CDR3 is 14 residues long. The CDR3 DNA has 42 bases and is translated from base 1. The germline V and J ends show losses of 7 bases and 7 bases respectively, and no gene match explains 12 bases of the junction. CDR1 and CDR2 are read off the germline V gene (reference sequence) as DFQATT and SNEGSKA. The method behind the library was RT-PCR. TCRdb shows the sequencer as Illumina HiSeq 2500. TCRdb's own reprocessing of the public reads used fastp at Q25 and MiXCR and kept productive beta chains. Under each unique CDR3 protein, matching rows form one entry showing the most common genes and DNA. Recorded for this sample are under 200,000 distinct CDR3 sequences; roughly 12% of them occurred a single time. Together, the top ten hold approximately 30% of the sample. In this sample, this clonotype turned up a few times. What antigen it recognizes has not been identified. Base qualities are not at hand, and no much larger clone is one base apart.

The data were also submitted as part of a second study, on T cells expressing NK-cell markers. Looking at the second paper: TCR beta cDNA libraries were prepared using 5'RACE template switching, which introduced a universal primer site and unique molecular identifiers. Several donors provided sorted CD3+CD56+NKG2C+, CD3+CD56+NKG2C- and CD3+CD56-NKG2C+ T-cell subsets, whose TCR beta-chain repertoires were profiled. Of the eight sequenced donors, seven were found to be HCMV-seropositive and one was found to be HCMV-seronegative. To restrict sorting to alphabetaTCR-expressing T cells, an anti-gammadeltaTCR antibody was added in several experiments. In six donors, the dominant CD3+CD56+NKG2C+ clonotypes ranked among the top 10 CD8+ clonotypes, making up roughly 1.0-7.5% of CD8+ T cells. Those dominant clonotypes were again the most abundant among CD3+CD56-NKG2C+ cells in a few donors, at about 25-60.1%. Whether the expanded NKG2C-expressing T cell clones were specific for HCMV antigens remained unclear. All eight donors whose samples were sequenced were randomly selected healthy volunteers, three of them men and five women. HCMV-specific IgG was detected in serum with a commercial ELISA kit to determine HCMV serostatus. Ficoll density gradient centrifugation was used to isolate peripheral blood mononuclear cells from blood. Using Miltenyi isolation kits, CD4+ and CD8+ T cells were isolated from PBMC through magnetic immunoseparation. cDNA synthesis was primed from the TCR beta constant segment and was followed by two successive PCR amplification steps. Illumina HiSeq 2000/2500, MiSeq or NextSeq was used to sequence libraries as 2 x 150 bp reads. MIGEC was used to demultiplex reads and group the reads by UMI, and MiTCR was used to assemble and quantify clonotypes. Only TCR cDNA sequences supported by at least two reads were kept to exclude erroneous sequences. The tcR package was used for downstream repertoire analysis, with clonotypes matched between fractions based on CDR3 nucleotide sequence plus V segment. VDJmatch was used to annotate antigen specificity against VDJdb, with one amino acid substitution in CDR3 permitted.

The chain employs TRBV20-1 and TRBJ2-5; a stretch of 10 junction bases matches TRBD2. Sequencing was performed on CD8+ T cells sorted from PBMCs, taken 12 days after vaccination. The receptor's source is a man over 45 who received an inactivated influenza vaccine. Donor details come from another sample of the same person, matched by shared clones. The nucleotide sequence is TGCAGTGGAAAACTAGCGGGGTTCGGGTGGACCCAGTACTTC. Its amino acids are CSGKLAGFGWTQYF.